The present T cell receptor (beta chain) was sequenced within a study of graft-versus-host responses after intestinal transplantation. Overall study context: The recipients all started with anti-thymocyte globulin induction and then took tacrolimus and steroids for 3 to 4 years. Study conclusions and caveats: There was an association between peak levels of circulating GvH clones and early post-transplant HvG declines. Detected in recipient marrow were GvH clones, some of which were first observed in ileum or blood. Allograft clonal ratios (graft-versus-host to host-versus-graft) were high in patients who had graft-donor T cell macrochimerism.

As to this clone: Its antigen is unidentified.

The CDR3 runs 11 residues. Germline V lookup: CDR1 MNHNS, CDR2 SASEGT. V lost 5 bases to trimming and J lost 7 bases, with 8 bases between them. Generated by immunoSEQ multiplex PCR, the TCRdb table keeps only in-frame clones and is missing some. The profile shows tens of thousands of clones, over 85% of them singletons. The sequencing here drew on PBMCs, taken more than 310 days after intestinal transplant. V is TRBV6-1 and J is TRBJ1-1; D is possibly TRBD1 (5 bases). The TCR comes from a human patient who received an intestinal transplant, so some T cells may come from the graft donor. The CDR3 coding sequence is TGTGCCAGCAGTCAACAGGTTGAAGCTTTCTTT. Encoded protein: CASSQQVEAFF.